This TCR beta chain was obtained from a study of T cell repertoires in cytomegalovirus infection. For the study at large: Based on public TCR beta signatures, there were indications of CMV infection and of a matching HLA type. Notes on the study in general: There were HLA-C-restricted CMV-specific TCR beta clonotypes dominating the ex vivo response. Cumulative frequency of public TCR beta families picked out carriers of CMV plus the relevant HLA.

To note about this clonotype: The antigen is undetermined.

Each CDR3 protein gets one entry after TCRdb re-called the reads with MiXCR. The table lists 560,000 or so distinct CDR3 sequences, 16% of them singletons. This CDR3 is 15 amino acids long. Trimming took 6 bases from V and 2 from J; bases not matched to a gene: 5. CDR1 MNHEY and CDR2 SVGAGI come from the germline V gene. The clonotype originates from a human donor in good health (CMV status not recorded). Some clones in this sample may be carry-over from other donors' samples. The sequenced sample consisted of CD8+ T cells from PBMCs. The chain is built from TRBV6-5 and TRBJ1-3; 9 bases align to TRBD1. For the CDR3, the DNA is TGTGCCAGCAGCTCCTACAGGGGGCCTGGAAACACCATATATTTT. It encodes CASSSYRGPGNTIYF.